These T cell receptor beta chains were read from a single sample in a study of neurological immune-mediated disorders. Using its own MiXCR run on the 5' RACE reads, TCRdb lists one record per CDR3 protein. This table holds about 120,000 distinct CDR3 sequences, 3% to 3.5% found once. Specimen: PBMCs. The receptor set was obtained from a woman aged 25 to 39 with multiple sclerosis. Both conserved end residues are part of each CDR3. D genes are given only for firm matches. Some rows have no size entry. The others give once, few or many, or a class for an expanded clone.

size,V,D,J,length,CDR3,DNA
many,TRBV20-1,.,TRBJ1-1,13,CSARTDLNTEAFF,TGCAGTGCCAGGACGGACCTGAACACTGAAGCTTTCTTT
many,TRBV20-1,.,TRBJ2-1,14,CSAGTRSSYNEQFF,TGCAGTGCCGGGACAAGGAGCTCCTACAATGAGCAGTTCTTC
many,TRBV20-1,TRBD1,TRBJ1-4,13,CSATGQINEKLFF,TGCAGTGCGACGGGACAGATTAATGAAAAACTGTTTTTT
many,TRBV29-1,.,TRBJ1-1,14,CSVEYPSGSAEAFF,TGCAGCGTCGAATACCCCAGTGGGAGCGCTGAAGCTTTCTTT
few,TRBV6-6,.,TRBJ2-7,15,CASTPFPGLSYEQYF,TGTGCCAGCACACCCTTCCCCGGACTGTCCTACGAGCAGTACTTC
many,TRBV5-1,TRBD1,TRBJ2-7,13,CASTGQGNYEQYF,TGCGCCAGCACAGGACAGGGGAACTACGAGCAGTACTTC
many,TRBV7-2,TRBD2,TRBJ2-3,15,CASSLIGGVEGTQYF,TGTGCCAGCAGCTTAATTGGGGGGGTCGAAGGTACGCAGTATTTT
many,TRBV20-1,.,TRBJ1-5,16,CSAVDLAGLRGTSQHF,TGCAGTGCAGTTGATTTGGCAGGCCTAAGGGGTACGTCCCAGCATTTT
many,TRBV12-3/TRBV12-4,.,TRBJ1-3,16,CASSLGLSNSGNTIYF,TGTGCCAGCAGTTTGGGTCTCTCGAACTCTGGAAACACCATATATTTT
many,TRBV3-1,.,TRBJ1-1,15,CASSQADRLNTEAFF,TGTGCCAGCAGCCAGGCTGACAGGCTGAACACTGAAGCTTTCTTT
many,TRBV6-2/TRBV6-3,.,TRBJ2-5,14,CAIRETLDQETQYF,TGTGCCATCCGCGAAACTCTCGACCAAGAGACCCAGTACTTC
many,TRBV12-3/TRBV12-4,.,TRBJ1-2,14,CASSTGPSGYGYTF,TGTGCCAGCAGTACAGGGCCGTCGGGCTATGGCTACACCTTC
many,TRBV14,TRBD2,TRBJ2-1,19,CASSPGTSGRVYSYNEQFF,TGTGCCAGCAGCCCGGGGACTAGCGGGAGGGTTTACTCCTACAATGAGCAGTTCTTC
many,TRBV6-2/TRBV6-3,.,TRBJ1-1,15,CASSYDLRENTEAFF,TGTGCCAGCAGTTACGATCTAAGGGAAAACACTGAAGCTTTCTTT
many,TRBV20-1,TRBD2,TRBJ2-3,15,CSVTQGGGSTDTQYF,TGCAGTGTTACCCAAGGCGGGGGTAGCACAGATACGCAGTATTTT
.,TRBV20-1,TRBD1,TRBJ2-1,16,CSARRPDRGSLNEQFF,TGCAGTGCTAGGAGGCCGGACAGGGGAAGTTTGAATGAGCAGTTCTTC
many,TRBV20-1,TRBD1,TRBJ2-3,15,CSASPPRGRTDTQYF,TGCAGTGCTAGCCCCCCGAGGGGGCGCACAGATACGCAGTATTTT
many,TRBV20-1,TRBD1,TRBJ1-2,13,CSARFEGAGGYTF,TGCAGTGCCAGATTTGAGGGGGCCGGGGGCTACACCTTC
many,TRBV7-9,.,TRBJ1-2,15,CASSLAPLPRGGYTF,TGTGCCAGCAGCTTAGCCCCCCTCCCGAGGGGTGGCTACACCTTC
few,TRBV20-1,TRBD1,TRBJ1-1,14,CSAESRTQGAEAFF,TGCAGTGCTGAGAGTAGAACGCAGGGGGCTGAAGCTTTCTTT
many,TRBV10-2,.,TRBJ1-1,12,CASGRGEIEAFF,TGCGCCAGTGGGCGGGGGGAAATTGAAGCTTTCTTT
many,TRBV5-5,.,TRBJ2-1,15,CASSLERGVDNEQFF,TGTGCCAGCAGCTTGGAGAGGGGGGTCGACAATGAGCAGTTCTTC
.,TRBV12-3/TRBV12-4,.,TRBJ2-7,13,CASSWDNSYEQYF,TGTGCCAGCAGTTGGGACAACTCCTACGAGCAGTACTTC
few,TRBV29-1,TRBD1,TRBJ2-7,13,CSARGQGAYEQYF,TGCAGCGCCCGGGGACAGGGGGCCTACGAGCAGTACTTC
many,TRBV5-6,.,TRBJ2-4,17,CASSLGDIRLAKNIQYF,TGTGCCAGCAGCTTAGGGGACATTAGATTAGCCAAAAACATTCAGTACTTC
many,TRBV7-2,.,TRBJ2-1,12,CASSFRANEQFF,TGTGCCAGCAGCTTCAGGGCTAATGAGCAGTTCTTC
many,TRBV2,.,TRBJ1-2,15,CASSEQRGGRYGYTF,TGTGCCAGCAGTGAACAAAGGGGGGGCCGGTATGGCTACACCTTC
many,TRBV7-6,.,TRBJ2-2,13,CASSFAYTGELFF,TGTGCCAGCAGCTTTGCCTACACCGGGGAGCTGTTTTTT
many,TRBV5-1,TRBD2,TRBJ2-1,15,CASSLSGRASNEQFF,TGCGCCAGCAGCTTGTCCGGGAGGGCCAGCAATGAGCAGTTCTTC
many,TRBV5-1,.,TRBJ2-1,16,CASSLWGRSSYNEQFF,TGCGCCAGCAGCTTGTGGGGGCGGAGCTCCTACAATGAGCAGTTCTTC
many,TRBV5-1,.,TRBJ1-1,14,CASSLDQQGTEAFF,TGCGCCAGCAGCTTGGACCAACAGGGAACTGAAGCTTTCTTT
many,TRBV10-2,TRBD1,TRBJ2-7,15,CASSGPGQGLFEQYF,TGCGCCAGCAGTGGTCCGGGACAGGGCCTGTTCGAGCAGTACTTC
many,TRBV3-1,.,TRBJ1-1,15,CASSQVQGSPTEAFF,TGTGCCAGCAGCCAAGTCCAGGGATCGCCGACTGAAGCTTTCTTT
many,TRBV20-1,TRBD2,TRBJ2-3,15,CSALTSGGSTDTQYF,TGCAGTGCACTGACTAGCGGGGGATCGACAGATACGCAGTATTTT